Each of the 30 T cell receptor beta chains below was sequenced from the same sample in a study of cytomegalovirus exposure and HLA in healthy donors. A multiplex PCR was run with 60 Vbeta primers and 13 Jbeta primers. Generated by immunoSEQ multiplex PCR, the TCRdb table keeps only in-frame clones and is missing some. The sample consists of hundreds of thousands of clones, roughly 80% of them appearing once. The sample comprised PBMCs. The source is a male donor in good health and CMV-seronegative.

The chain carries TRBV30 and TRBJ2-7; 9 bases fit TRBD1. This CDR3 is 13 amino acids long. V was clipped by 4 bases and J by 7 bases; unmatched bases: 8. The germline V gene has CDR1 GTSNPN and CDR2 SVGIG (reference sequence). The CDR3 sequence is CAWTRGQGREQYF. For the CDR3, the DNA is TGTGCCTGGACCCGAGGACAGGGGCGAGAGCAGTACTTC.

The chain employs TRBV28 and TRBJ2-7; perhaps TRBD1 as D (5 bases). Deletions cut 6 bases from V and 4 bases from J, with 10 bases between. The CDR3 has 12 amino acids. Germline CDR1 reads MDHEN; CDR2 reads SYDVKM. The CDR3 coding sequence is TGTGCCAGCAGCAGGGTTATTTACGAGCAGTACTTC. Protein: CASSRVIYEQYF.

V usage is TRBV7-9 and J usage is TRBJ2-7; 13 nucleotides line up with TRBD2. CDR1 is SEHNR, CDR2 FQNEAQ, per germline (reference sequence). The CDR3 covers 16 residues. The V segment lost 3 bases and the J segment 2 bases; nucleotides outside the gene matches: 4. CDR3 nucleotide sequence: TGTGCCAGCAGCTTCTCCGGGACTAGCGGGACCTACGAGCAGTACTTC. This codes for CASSFSGTSGTYEQYF.

In the case of this clone: One end of the junction fails to match germline, which may point to a read error. The V call is TRBV7-9, the J call TRBJ1-2, with 7 nucleotides matching TRBD1. CDR3 length: 15 residues. Germline V gene sequence: CDR1 SEHNR, CDR2 FQNEAQ (reference sequence). CDR3 sequence reads: CSSSLNPAGGYGYTF. The CDR3 nucleotides are TGTTCCAGCAGCTTAAACCCGGCAGGGGGCTATGGCTACACCTTC.

The chain couples TRBV5-1 to TRBJ2-7, with TRBD2 identical over 7 bases. The CDR3 is 14 amino acids. V was pared by 5 bases and J by 2 bases, with 7 bases of the junction left unmatched. Germline values: CDR1 SGHRS, CDR2 YFSETQ. This CDR3 is CASRSGTPPYEQYF. Written as DNA, the CDR3 is TGCGCCAGCAGGAGCGGGACTCCCCCCTACGAGCAGTACTTC.

This clone was seen many times. The J gene is TRBJ2-1, the V gene TRBV7-8; D may be TRBD1 (7 bases). Germline CDR1 is SGHVS and CDR2 is FQNEAQ. The germline V and J ends were trimmed by 5 bases and 13 bases, with 18 bases remaining between them. The CDR3 is 13 residues long. The CDR3 protein is CASSQGGLQIQFF. DNA of the CDR3: TGTGCCAGCAGCCAGGGGGGACTGCAGATTCAGTTCTTC.

The chain combines TRBV5-6 with TRBJ2-7, with D tentatively TRBD1 (7 bases). CDR1 and CDR2 (germline): SGHDT, YYEEEE. This CDR3 is 15 amino acids long. Trimming took 4 bases from V and 3 from J, leaving 17 bases between them. CDR3 DNA sequence: TGTGCCAGCAGCCCAGGGGGGACGCTCTACTACGAGCAGTACTTC. Encoded protein: CASSPGGTLYYEQYF.

This chain joins TRBV28 and TRBJ2-5, with D perhaps TRBD1 (6 bases). The CDR3 spans 15 residues. Germline assignment: CDR1 MDHEN and CDR2 SYDVKM. The V gene lost 2 bases and the J gene lost 5 bases, with 15 bases spanning the gap. Here the CDR3 DNA reads TGTGCCAGCAGTTTAAGTGGGACACCCAGGGAGACCCAGTACTTC. This gives the protein CASSLSGTPRETQYF. Full variable domain (remainder filled in from reference TRBV28 and TRBJ2-5): DVKVTQSSRYLVKRTGEKVFLECVQDMDHENMFWYRQDPGLGLRLIYFSYDVKMKEKGDIPEGYSVSREKKERFSLILESASTNQTSMYLCASSLSGTPRETQYFGPGTRLLVL.

The chain has TRBV15 and TRBJ1-2; D might be TRBD1 (6 bases). V dropped 0 bases and J dropped 8 bases, with 19 bases sitting between them. Germline values: CDR1 LNHNV, CDR2 YYDKDF (reference sequence). The CDR3 loop spans 16 amino acids. The CDR3 protein is CATSRDSFAGERGYTF. CDR3 coding DNA: TGTGCCACCAGCAGAGACAGTTTTGCAGGGGAACGCGGCTACACCTTC.

V gene TRBV28 combines with J gene TRBJ1-4; D is unclear. Between the trimmed V and J ends, which lost 3 bases and 1 base, there was a span of 9 bases. Germline values: CDR1 MDHEN, CDR2 SYDVKM. This CDR3 spans 15 amino acids. The DNA of the CDR3 is TGTGCCAGCAGTTTGGGCGGAGGAACTAATGAAAAACTGTTTTTT. It yields the protein CASSLGGGTNEKLFF.

The CDR3 DNA is TGTGCCAGCAGTCCGACAGGGGCCAACTCCTACGAGCAGTACTTC. This gives the protein CASSPTGANSYEQYF. The V gene is TRBV5-4, the J gene TRBJ2-7; 8 nucleotides line up with TRBD1. CDR1 and CDR2 (germline): SGHNT, YYREEE (reference sequence). The CDR3 spans 15 residues. V lost 5 bases and J lost 0; bases outside the gene matches: 7.

V gene TRBV6-5 combines with J gene TRBJ1-3, with D uncertain. The CDR3 length is 16 residues. Germline V lookup: CDR1 MNHEY, CDR2 SVGAGI. The germline V and J ends were trimmed by 4 bases and 4 bases, with 17 bases remaining between them. The CDR3 DNA reads TGTGCCAGCAGTTCTTTGGAAGCCGGGATAGGAAACACCATATATTTT. This codes for CASSSLEAGIGNTIYF.

V gene TRBV9 combines with J gene TRBJ2-7, with D possibly TRBD2 on 5 matching bases. Trimming took off 0 bases at V and 0 bases at J, with 10 bases between the two ends. This CDR3 is 15 amino acids long. Germline CDR1 is SGDLS and CDR2 is YYNGEE. The DNA of the CDR3 is TGTGCCAGCAGCGTAGGAGCGGCAAGCTCCTACGAGCAGTACTTC. Residues: CASSVGAASSYEQYF.

This clone was found once. J is TRBJ2-5 and V is TRBV9, with D unresolved. From germline, CDR1 is SGDLS and CDR2 YYNGEE. The V gene lost 0 bases and the J gene lost 2 bases, with 11 bases spanning the gap. There are 15 residues in the CDR3. DNA of the CDR3: TGTGCCAGCAGCGTAGGTTCGGAGAATCAAGAGACCCAGTACTTC. Its translation is CASSVGSENQETQYF. Looking up the rest from reference TRBV9 and TRBJ2-5 gives the full variable domain: DSGVTQTPKHLITATGQRVTLRCSPRSGDLSVYWYQQSLDQGLQFLIQYYNGEERAKGNILERFSAQQFPDLHSELNLSSLELGDSALYFCASSVGSENQETQYFGPGTRLLVL.

This clone was found a few times. This sequence joins TRBV19 and TRBJ1-2; 9 bases line up with TRBD1. Germline loops: CDR1 LNHDA, CDR2 SQIVND (reference sequence). The V and J ends lost 5 bases and 3 bases, in that order; junction bases with no gene match: 10. The CDR3 totals 16 residues. CDR3 sequence (DNA): TGTGCCAGTAGTGGGACAGGGAATCCCATCTACTATGGCTACACCTTC. Residues: CASSGTGNPIYYGYTF.

The table lists this clone with a few counts. The chain joins TRBV30 to TRBJ2-7; maybe TRBD2 (7 bases). This CDR3 spans 13 amino acids. Looked up from germline, CDR1 is GTSNPN and CDR2 is SVGIG (reference sequence). Trimming removed 1 base from V and 5 bases from J, with 12 bases in between. The CDR3 coding sequence is TGTGCCTGGAGTGCCTGGGGGGGCAACGAGCAGTACTTC. Amino acids: CAWSAWGGNEQYF.

V usage is TRBV5-4 and J usage is TRBJ2-5, with 8 bases identical to TRBD2. The CDR3 runs 14 residues. V shed 2 bases, J shed 9 bases, and the junction held 9 bases outside the gene matches. From germline, CDR1 is SGHNT and CDR2 YYREEE (reference sequence). CDR3 bases: TGTGCCAGCAGCTTCGGACTAGCCCCGGCAGCCCAGTACTTC. Protein product: CASSFGLAPAAQYF.

The rearrangement links TRBV15 to TRBJ2-7; D unresolved. V lost 2 bases, J lost 3 bases, and 5 bases lay in between. CDR3 length: 12 amino acids. Looked up from germline, CDR1 is LNHNV and CDR2 is YYDKDF (reference sequence). CDR3 loop: CATSRQHYEQYF. CDR3 DNA: TGTGCCACCAGCAGACAACACTACGAGCAGTACTTC.

The rearrangement uses TRBV29-1 and TRBJ2-3; D unresolved. CDR3 length equals 11 residues. Germline CDR1 is SQVTM and CDR2 is ANQGSEA. Trimming shortened V by 4 bases and J by 2 bases, and 4 bases separated the two germline ends. CDR3 region: CSVGHTDTQYF. In nucleotides, the CDR3 is TGCAGCGTTGGGCACACAGATACGCAGTATTTT.

The gene calls are TRBV28 and TRBJ1-2; 8 bases fit TRBD1. CDR1 is MDHEN, CDR2 SYDVKM, per germline. V was pared by 6 bases and J by 2 bases, with 14 bases of the junction left unmatched. This CDR3 spans 17 amino acids. The CDR3 nucleotides read TGTGCCAGCAGGCTGCTAGGGACAGGCAGGGAAAACTATGGCTACACCTTC. It specifies CASRLLGTGRENYGYTF.

This clone has a handful of counts. This chain joins TRBV21-1 and TRBJ2-5; TRBD2, as called in the table, went unchecked against the DNA. TRBV21-1 counts as a pseudogene. The CDR3 length is 21 residues. In nucleotides, the CDR3 is TGTGCCAGCAGTATCAGACTAGCGGGCGAACGGAGGTTTTTTAGGAGAGAGACCCAGTACTTC. Residues: CASSIRLAGERRFFRRETQYF.

V is TRBV9 and J is TRBJ2-5; TRBD2 matches at 10 bases. The V gene's germline CDR1 is SGDLS and CDR2 YYNGEE. V shed 2 bases, J shed 3 bases, and the junction held 1 base outside the gene matches. CDR3 length equals 14 residues. The CDR3 nucleotides read TGTGCCAGCAGCGTCGGACTAGCGGAAGAGACCCAGTACTTC. This gives the protein CASSVGLAEETQYF.

A remark on this clone: At one end the junction does not follow the germline gene, possibly because of a read error. V is TRBV2 and J is TRBJ1-4; 11 bases line up with TRBD1. The CDR3 spans 12 residues. Per germline, CDR1 SNHLY and CDR2 FYNNEI. In nucleotides, the CDR3 is TGTGCCAGCAGTGAGACGCGGGACAGGGGGAGTTTT. Protein sequence: CASSETRDRGSF.

The chain uses TRBV18 and TRBJ2-5; 9 bases match TRBD2. This CDR3 spans 16 amino acids. Trimming at V came to 3 bases and at J to 0 bases, leaving 5 bases not matched to a gene. CDR1 is KGHSH, CDR2 LQKENI, per germline. The CDR3 is CASSPLRTSDQETQYF. Here the CDR3 DNA reads TGTGCCAGCTCACCTCTAAGGACTAGCGACCAAGAGACCCAGTACTTC.

This clone was counted ten times or more. The rearrangement links TRBV7-9 to TRBJ2-5; D perhaps matches TRBD1 (5 bases). Germline V gene data show CDR1 as SEHNR and CDR2 as FQNEAQ (reference sequence). The V and J ends lost 5 bases and 2 bases respectively, with 12 bases between them. The CDR3 contains 14 residues. The CDR3 DNA follows: TGTGCCAGCAGCCCAAGGACACCTCAAGAGACCCAGTACTTC. Translated: CASSPRTPQETQYF.

This clone came up a few times. J is TRBJ1-5 and V is TRBV19, with D maybe TRBD1 (5 bases). The CDR3 totals 16 residues. Deletions cut 5 bases from V and 1 base from J, with 15 bases between. Germline lookup yields CDR1 LNHDA and CDR2 SQIVND (reference sequence). This chain's CDR3 is CASSPQGGFSNQPQHF. CDR3 nucleotides: TGTGCCAGTAGTCCCCAGGGAGGATTCAGCAATCAGCCCCAGCATTTT.

The chain uses TRBV7-3 and TRBJ2-1; D uncertain. Germline CDR1 reads SGHTA; CDR2 reads FQGTGA. This CDR3 is built from 18 residues. V was clipped by 2 bases and J by 5 bases, with 22 bases between them. The CDR3 DNA follows: TGTGCCAGCAGCTTATATGCTGCCCAAACCTTTACAAACAATGAGCAGTTCTTC. It specifies CASSLYAAQTFTNNEQFF.

The chain links TRBV20-1 to TRBJ2-1, with a weak D call TRBD1 (6 bases). Germline CDR1 DFQATT, CDR2 SNEGSKA (reference sequence). Between the trimmed V and J ends, which lost 7 bases and 4 bases, there was a span of 8 bases. The CDR3 extends over 11 amino acids. The CDR3 is CSVGAYNEQFF. The CDR3, as DNA: TGCAGTGTGGGGGCTTACAATGAGCAGTTCTTC.

J is TRBJ1-1 and V is TRBV28; unclear D gene. The CDR3 runs 14 residues. The V gene lost 2 bases and the J gene lost 3 bases, with 10 bases spanning the gap. Germline assignment: CDR1 MDHEN and CDR2 SYDVKM. The CDR3 DNA sequence: TGTGCCAGCAGTTTAGGAGCCTCTTACACTGAAGCTTTCTTT. Residues: CASSLGASYTEAFF.

This clone was detected a few times. The junction departs from germline at one end; a sequencing error may be responsible. This chain uses TRBV7-7 with TRBJ2-3; 9 bases agree with TRBD2. There are 16 residues in the CDR3. Germline V CDR1 and CDR2: SSHAT, FNYEAQ (reference sequence). As DNA, the CDR3 is TGTGCTAGCAGCACAGCGGGAGGCCGGGTCCGAGATACGCAGTATTTT. It is translated as CASSTAGGRVRDTQYF.